This T cell receptor (beta chain) was captured in a study of T cell repertoires in cytomegalovirus infection. Study context: Indications came from public TCR beta signatures; they pointed to CMV infection and to a matching HLA type.

Study results and limitations: There were carriers of CMV plus the relevant HLA, and cumulative public TCR beta family frequency identified them. Across the ex vivo response, the dominant clonotypes were HLA-C-restricted CMV-specific TCR beta clonotypes.

There are 14 residues in the CDR3. Germline CDR1 reads SGHVS; CDR2 reads FNYEAQ. Deletions cut 1 base from V and 0 bases from J, with 4 bases between. TCRdb called the reads again in MiXCR, with one record for every CDR3 protein. The sample records almost 550,000 distinct CDR3 sequences, about 15% being singletons. In this sample, this clonotype turned up many times. What it recognizes is unknown. This chain uses TRBV7-6 with TRBJ2-1; D gene ambiguous. The sample consisted of CD8+ T cells from PBMCs. This TCR came from a human donor in good health (CMV status not recorded). Some clones in this sample may be carry-over from other donors' samples. The CDR3 here is CASSLVSSYNEQFF. CDR3 DNA: TGTGCCAGCAGCTTAGTTTCCTCCTACAATGAGCAGTTCTTC.